The clone carrying this T cell receptor beta chain was recorded at least ten times. Its antigen remains unidentified. The read finishes 3 residues shy of the CDR3 end, and the germline J gene is used to complete it. Control and CVID samples contributed equal amounts of genomic DNA. Measured with immunoSEQ multiplex PCR; TCRdb has only the in-frame clones, and not every one. This set yields about 40,000 clones and no singletons; the top ten hold around 1.4%. The data were obtained in a study of T cell clonality in common variable immunodeficiency. Donors gave about 5 to 9 ml heparinized peripheral whole blood. Trimming pared 5 bases from V and 4 bases from J, leaving 8 bases between. This CDR3 is 12 amino acids long. Germline V gives CDR1 MDHEN, CDR2 SYDVKM. Regarding the study as a whole: CVID subjects had higher TCRbeta clonality than healthy controls, most marked in about a third. Shared TCRbeta clones were fewer between CVID subjects than controls.

The chain couples TRBV28 to TRBJ1-2, with a possible D match to TRBD1 (5 bases). The origin of this receptor is a person aged 18-69 years in good health. What was sequenced was peripheral blood mononuclear cells. The sequenced CDR3 bases are TGTGCCAGCAGTCTGGACACCTATGGC. Amino acid sequence: CASSLDTYG. The full-length CDR3 reads as CASSLDTYGYTF.